The text below deals with one TCR beta chain. This CDR3 has 16 residues. The J segment lost 3 bases and the V segment lost 1 base, leaving 8 bases of the junction unmatched. Germline V lookup: CDR1 MNHEY, CDR2 SVGAGI. The record originates from a study of CD8 T cells in Susac syndrome. RNA, at about 0.45 to 1 ug, was reverse transcribed with random hexamers. The method of amplification for TCR beta CDR3 was immunoSEQ multiplex PCR, covering 54 Vbeta and 13 Jbeta. TCRdb independently ran MiXCR on the immunoSEQ multiplex PCR reads; one entry per CDR3 protein. The sample shows around 300,000 distinct CDR3 sequences, 65% to 90% of them seen only once.

The chain uses TRBV6-5 and TRBJ2-7, with 8 positions matching TRBD2. The sequenced material came from CD8+ T cells from PBMCs. This receptor was identified in a human donor with multiple sclerosis. The DNA of the CDR3 is TGTGCCAGCAGTTACTTCGCGGGAGGCAAGGACTACGAGCAGTACTTC. Translation gives CASSYFAGGKDYEQYF.